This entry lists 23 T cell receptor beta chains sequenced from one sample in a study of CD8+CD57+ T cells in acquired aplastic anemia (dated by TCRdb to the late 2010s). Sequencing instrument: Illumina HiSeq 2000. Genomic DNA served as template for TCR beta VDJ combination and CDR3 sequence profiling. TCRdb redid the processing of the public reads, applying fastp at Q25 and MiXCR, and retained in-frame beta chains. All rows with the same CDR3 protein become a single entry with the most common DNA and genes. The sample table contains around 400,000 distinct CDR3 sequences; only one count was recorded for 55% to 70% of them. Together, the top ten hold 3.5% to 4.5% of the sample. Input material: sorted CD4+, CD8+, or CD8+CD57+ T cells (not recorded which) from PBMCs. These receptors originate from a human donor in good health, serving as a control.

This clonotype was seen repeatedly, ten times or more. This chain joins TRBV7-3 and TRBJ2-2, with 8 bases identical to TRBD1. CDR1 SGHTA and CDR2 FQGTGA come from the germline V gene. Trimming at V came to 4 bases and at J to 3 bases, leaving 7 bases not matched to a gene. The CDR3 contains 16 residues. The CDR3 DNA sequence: TGTGCCAGCAGCTCTTCGGGACAGGCTGACACCGGGGAGCTGTTTTTT. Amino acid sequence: CASSSSGQADTGELFF.

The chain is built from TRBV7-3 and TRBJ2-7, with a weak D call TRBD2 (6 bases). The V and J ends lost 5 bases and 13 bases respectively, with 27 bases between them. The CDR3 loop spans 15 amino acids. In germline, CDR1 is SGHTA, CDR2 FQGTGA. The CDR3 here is CASSAGRLGGYTFYF. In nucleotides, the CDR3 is TGTGCCAGCAGCGCGGGAAGGTTGGGAGGCTACACCTTCTACTTC.

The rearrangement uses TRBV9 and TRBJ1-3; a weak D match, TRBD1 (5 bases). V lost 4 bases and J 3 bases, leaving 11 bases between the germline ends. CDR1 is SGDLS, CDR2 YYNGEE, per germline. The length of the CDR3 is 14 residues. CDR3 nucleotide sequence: TGTGCCAGCAGCCTCGAAGGGGATGGAAACACCATATATTTT. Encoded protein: CASSLEGDGNTIYF.

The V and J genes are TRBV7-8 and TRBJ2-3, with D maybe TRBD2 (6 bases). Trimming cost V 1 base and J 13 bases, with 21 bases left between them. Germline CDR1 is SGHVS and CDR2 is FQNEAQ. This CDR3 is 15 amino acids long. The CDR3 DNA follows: TGTGCCAGCAGCTTAGTAGGGCCTAGTGGGACTGGGGAGTATTTT. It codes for CASSLVGPSGTGEYF.

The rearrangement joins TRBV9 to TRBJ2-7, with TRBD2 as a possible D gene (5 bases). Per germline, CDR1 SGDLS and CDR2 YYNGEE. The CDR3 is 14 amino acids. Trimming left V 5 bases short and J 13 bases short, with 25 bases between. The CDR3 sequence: CASRVSEGTQYHYF. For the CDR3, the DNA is TGTGCCAGCAGGGTTAGCGAGGGAACGCAGTATCATTACTTC. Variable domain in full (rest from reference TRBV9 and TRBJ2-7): DSGVTQTPKHLITATGQRVTLRCSPRSGDLSVYWYQQSLDQGLQFLIQYYNGEERAKGNILERFSAQQFPDLHSELNLSSLELGDSALYFCASRVSEGTQYHYFGPGTRLTVT.

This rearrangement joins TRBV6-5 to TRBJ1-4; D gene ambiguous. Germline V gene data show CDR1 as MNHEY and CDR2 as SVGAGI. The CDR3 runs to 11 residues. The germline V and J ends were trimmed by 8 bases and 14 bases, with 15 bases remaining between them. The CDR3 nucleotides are TGTGCCAGCCAGTACTCGAAGGTCCTGTTTTTT. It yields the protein CASQYSKVLFF.

Written as DNA, the CDR3 is TGTGCCAGCAGCGAAGACTCCCAGCAGGGAAGGGACTCCCAGCATTTT. Translating it yields CASSEDSQQGRDSQHF. V is TRBV9 and J is TRBJ1-5, with D possibly being TRBD1 (5 bases). The CDR3 is 16 residues long. CDR1 and CDR2 (germline): SGDLS, YYNGEE. V lost 3 bases, J lost 11 bases, and 24 bases lay in between.

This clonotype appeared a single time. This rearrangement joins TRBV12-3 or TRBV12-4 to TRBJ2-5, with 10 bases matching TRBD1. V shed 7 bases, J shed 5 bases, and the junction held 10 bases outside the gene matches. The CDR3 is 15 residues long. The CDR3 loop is CASNKPGQGKETQYF. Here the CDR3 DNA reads TGTGCCAGCAACAAGCCGGGACAGGGGAAGGAGACCCAGTACTTC.

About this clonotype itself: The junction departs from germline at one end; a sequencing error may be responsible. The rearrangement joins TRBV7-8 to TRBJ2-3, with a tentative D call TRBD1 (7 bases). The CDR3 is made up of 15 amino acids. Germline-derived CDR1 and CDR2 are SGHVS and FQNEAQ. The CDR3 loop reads CASSLGQGGTLRADF. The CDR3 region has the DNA TGTGCCAGCAGCTTAGGTCAGGGGGGCACCCTACGAGCAGATTTT.

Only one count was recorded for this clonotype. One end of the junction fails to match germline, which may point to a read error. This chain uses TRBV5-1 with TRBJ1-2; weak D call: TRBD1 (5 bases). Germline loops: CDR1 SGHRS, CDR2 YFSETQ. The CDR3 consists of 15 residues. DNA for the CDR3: TGTGCCAGCAGCTCCACCGGGGGAGAGGGCTATGGCTACACCTTC. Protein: CASSSTGGEGYGYTF.

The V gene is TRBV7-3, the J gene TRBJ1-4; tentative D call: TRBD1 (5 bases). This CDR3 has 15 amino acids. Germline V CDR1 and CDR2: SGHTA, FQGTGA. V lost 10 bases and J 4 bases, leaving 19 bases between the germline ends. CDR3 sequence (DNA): TGTGCCACCAGTAGACGGGGGGAAAGTAATGAAAAACTGTTTTTT. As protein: CATSRRGESNEKLFF.

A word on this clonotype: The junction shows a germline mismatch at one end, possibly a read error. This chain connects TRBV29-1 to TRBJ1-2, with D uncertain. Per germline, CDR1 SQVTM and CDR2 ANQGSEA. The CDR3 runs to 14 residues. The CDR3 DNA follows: TGCAGCGTTGAATCGGGGAGCGCTAACTGTGGCTACACCTTC. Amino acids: CSVESGSANCGYTF.

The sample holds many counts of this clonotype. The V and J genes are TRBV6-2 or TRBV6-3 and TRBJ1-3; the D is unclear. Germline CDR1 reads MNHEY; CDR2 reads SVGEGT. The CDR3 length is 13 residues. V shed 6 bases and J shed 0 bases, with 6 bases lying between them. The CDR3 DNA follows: TGTGCCAGCAGGTCACCCTCTGGAAACACCATATATTTT. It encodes CASRSPSGNTIYF.

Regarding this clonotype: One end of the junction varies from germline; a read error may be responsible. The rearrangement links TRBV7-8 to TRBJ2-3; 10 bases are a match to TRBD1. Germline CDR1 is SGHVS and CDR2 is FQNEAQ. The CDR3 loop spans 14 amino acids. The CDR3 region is CASSLGDRGSFGYF. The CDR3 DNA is TGTGCCAGCAGCCTCGGGGACAGGGGAAGTTTTGGCTACTTT. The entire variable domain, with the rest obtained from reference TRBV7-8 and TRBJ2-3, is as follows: GAGVSQSPRYKVAKRGQDVALRCDPISGHVSLFWYQQALGQGPEFLTYFQNEAQLDKSGLPSDRFFAERPEGSVSTLKIQRTQQEDSAVYLCASSLGDRGSFGYFGPGTRLTVL.

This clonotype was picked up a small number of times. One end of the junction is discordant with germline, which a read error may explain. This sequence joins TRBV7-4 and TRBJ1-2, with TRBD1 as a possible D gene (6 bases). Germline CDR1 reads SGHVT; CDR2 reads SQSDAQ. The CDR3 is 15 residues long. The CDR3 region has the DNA TGTGCCAGCAGCGTAGCCTCAGGGGCCGCCGAGGGCTACACCTTC. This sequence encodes CASSVASGAAEGYTF.

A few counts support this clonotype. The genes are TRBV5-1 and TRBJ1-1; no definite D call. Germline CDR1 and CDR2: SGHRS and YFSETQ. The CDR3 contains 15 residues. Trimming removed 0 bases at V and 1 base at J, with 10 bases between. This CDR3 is CASSLDGRPNTEAFF. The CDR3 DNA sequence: TGCGCCAGCAGCTTGGACGGCCGACCGAACACTGAAGCTTTCTTT.

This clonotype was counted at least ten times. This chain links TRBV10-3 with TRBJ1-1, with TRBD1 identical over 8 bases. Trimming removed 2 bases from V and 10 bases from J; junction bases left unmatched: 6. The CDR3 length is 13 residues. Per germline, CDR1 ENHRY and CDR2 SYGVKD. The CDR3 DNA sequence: TGTGCCATCAGTGAGGGCAGGGGGCCCGGAGCTTTCTTT. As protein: CAISEGRGPGAFF.

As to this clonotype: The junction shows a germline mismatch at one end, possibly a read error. The CDR3 coding sequence is TGTGCCACCAGCACAGAAAAGGGGCATAACGACTACACCTTC. Its translation is CATSTEKGHNDYTF. The rearrangement uses TRBV7-3 and TRBJ1-2; D possibly corresponds to TRBD1 (5 bases). Per germline, CDR1 SGHTA and CDR2 FQGTGA. The CDR3 loop spans 14 amino acids.

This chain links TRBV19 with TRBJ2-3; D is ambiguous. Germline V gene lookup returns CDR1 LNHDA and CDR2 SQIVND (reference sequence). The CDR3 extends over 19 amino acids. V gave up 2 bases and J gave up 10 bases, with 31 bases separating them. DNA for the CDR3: TGTGCCAGTAGTATACGAATGGATAGACACGAGCAGTACGTAGAGCCGCAGTATTTT. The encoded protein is CASSIRMDRHEQYVEPQYF.

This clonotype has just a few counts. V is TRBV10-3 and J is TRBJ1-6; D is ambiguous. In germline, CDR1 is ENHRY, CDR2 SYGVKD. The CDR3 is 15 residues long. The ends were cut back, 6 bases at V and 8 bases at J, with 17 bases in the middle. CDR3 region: CAIRGHTGSDSPLHF. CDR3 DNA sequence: TGTGCCATCAGGGGTCATACGGGGTCTGATTCACCCCTCCACTTT.

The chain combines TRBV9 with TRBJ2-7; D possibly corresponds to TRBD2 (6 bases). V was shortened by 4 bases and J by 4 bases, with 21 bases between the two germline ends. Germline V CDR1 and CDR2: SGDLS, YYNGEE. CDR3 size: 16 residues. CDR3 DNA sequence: TGTGCCAGCAGCTTAGGGTCTGGGGGGAACCGGTACGAGCAGTACTTC. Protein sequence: CASSLGSGGNRYEQYF.

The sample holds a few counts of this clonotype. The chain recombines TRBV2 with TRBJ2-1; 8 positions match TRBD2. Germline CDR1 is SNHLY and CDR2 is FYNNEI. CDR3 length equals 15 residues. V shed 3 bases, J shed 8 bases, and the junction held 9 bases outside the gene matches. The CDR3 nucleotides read TGTGCCAGCAGTGACCGACTAGCGCCTGTTGATGAGCAGTTCTTC. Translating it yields CASSDRLAPVDEQFF.

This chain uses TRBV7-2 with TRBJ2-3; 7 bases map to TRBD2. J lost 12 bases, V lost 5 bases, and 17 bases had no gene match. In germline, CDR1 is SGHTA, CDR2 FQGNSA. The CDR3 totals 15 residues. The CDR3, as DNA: TGTGCCAGCAGCACTGCACGGGGGGTGGGGGAGACCCAGTATTTT. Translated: CASSTARGVGETQYF.